Given below is one TCR beta chain in context. Antigen: not known. The study ran its PCR with 60 Vbeta and 13 Jbeta primers. Produced via immunoSEQ multiplex PCR; TCRdb's table is partial and in-frame only. The table records roughly 190,000 clones, nearly 80% of them present only once. This sample is part of a study of cytomegalovirus exposure and HLA in healthy donors. Study-level results: Reportedly, fewer N-insertions than the approximately 700-donor mean appeared in an Asian-associated ancestry cluster in a later analysis. According to an earlier analysis, most TCR beta V segments yielded productive rearrangements about 87% or about 30% of the time.

CDR3 length equals 16 residues. Germline trimming cut 3 bases from V and 4 bases from J; bases unmatched to any gene: 8. Looked up from germline, CDR1 is KGHSH and CDR2 is LQKENI. V and J are TRBV18 and TRBJ2-1; 8 bases fit TRBD2. This TCR came from a female donor in good health and CMV-seronegative. The sample comprised PBMCs. DNA of the CDR3: TGTGCCAGCTCACCTTTAGCGGGATCCCGATACAATGAGCAGTTCTTC. The encoded protein is CASSPLAGSRYNEQFF.